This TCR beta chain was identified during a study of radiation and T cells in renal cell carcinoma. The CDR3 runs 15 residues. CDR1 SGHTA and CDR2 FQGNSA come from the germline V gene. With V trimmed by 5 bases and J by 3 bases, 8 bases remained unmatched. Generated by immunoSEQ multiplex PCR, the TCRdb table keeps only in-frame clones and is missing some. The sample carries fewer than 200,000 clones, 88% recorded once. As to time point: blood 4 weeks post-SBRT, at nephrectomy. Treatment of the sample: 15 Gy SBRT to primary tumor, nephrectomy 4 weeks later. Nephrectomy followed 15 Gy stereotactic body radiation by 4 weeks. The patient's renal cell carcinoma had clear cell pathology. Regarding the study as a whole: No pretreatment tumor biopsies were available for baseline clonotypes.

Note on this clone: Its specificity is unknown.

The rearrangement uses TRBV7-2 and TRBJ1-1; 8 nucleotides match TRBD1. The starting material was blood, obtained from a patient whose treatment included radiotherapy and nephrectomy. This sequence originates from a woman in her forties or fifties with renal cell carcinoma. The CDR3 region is CASSPQTGEDTEAFF. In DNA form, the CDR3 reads TGTGCCAGCAGCCCACAGACAGGGGAGGACACTGAAGCTTTCTTT. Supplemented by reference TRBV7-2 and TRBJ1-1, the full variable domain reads GAGVSQSPSNKVTEKGKDVELRCDPISGHTALYWYRQSLGQGLEFLIYFQGNSAPDKSGLPSDRFSAERTGGSVSTLTIQRTQQEDSAVYLCASSPQTGEDTEAFFGQGTRLTVV.